This T cell receptor (beta chain) is from a study of T cell changes during pregnancy in multiple sclerosis. This clone was found a few times. The table came from immunoSEQ multiplex PCR; TCRdb's copy has only in-frame clones and leaves some out. Here the sample spans 46,000 or so clones, about nine tenths being singletons. Germline V lookup: CDR1 SGHNT, CDR2 YENEEA. V dropped 3 bases and J dropped 5 bases, with 16 bases sitting between them. This CDR3 is 15 amino acids long. This chain connects TRBV11-3 to TRBJ2-5; possibly TRBD2 for D (7 bases). The sequence was collected from a female donor in good health, enrolled as a control in a pregnancy study. The specimen comprised peripheral blood, sampled in the second trimester of pregnancy. The chain's CDR3 is CASSFGGGALETQYF. DNA for the CDR3: TGTGCCAGCAGCTTCGGTGGGGGGGCCTTGGAGACCCAGTACTTC.